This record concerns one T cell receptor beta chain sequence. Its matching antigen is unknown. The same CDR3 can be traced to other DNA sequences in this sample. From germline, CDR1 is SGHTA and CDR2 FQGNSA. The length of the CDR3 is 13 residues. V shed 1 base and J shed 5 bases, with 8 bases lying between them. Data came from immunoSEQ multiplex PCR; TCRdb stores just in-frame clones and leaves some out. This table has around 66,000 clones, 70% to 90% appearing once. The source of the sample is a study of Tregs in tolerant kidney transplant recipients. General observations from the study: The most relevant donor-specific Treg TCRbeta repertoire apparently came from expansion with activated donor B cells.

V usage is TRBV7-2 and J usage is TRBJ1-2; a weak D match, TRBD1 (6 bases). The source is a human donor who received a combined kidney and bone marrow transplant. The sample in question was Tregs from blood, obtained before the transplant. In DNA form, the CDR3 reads TGTGCCAGCAGCTTAGGAGGGGGGTATGGCTACACCTTC. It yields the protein CASSLGGGYGYTF.